These 3 T cell receptor beta chains originate from one sample sequenced in a study of cytomegalovirus exposure and HLA in healthy donors. Primers included in the PCR were 60 Vbeta and 13 Jbeta primers. TCRdb's copy holds only in-frame clones and misses some; the assay was immunoSEQ multiplex PCR. The table shows more than 150,000 clones, with almost 85% occurring only once. The sample taken for sequencing was PBMCs. These receptors all stem from a boy between 5 and 17 years old in good health and CMV-seronegative.

The chain carries TRBV7-9 and TRBJ2-7; no firm D call. This CDR3 is 15 amino acids long. Germline-derived CDR1 and CDR2 are SEHNR and FQNEAQ (reference sequence). V lost 6 bases and J 0 bases, leaving 15 bases between the germline ends. The CDR3 region is CASRAITEVSYEQYF. The CDR3 DNA reads as TGTGCCAGCAGAGCAATAACAGAAGTCTCCTACGAGCAGTACTTC.

V and J are TRBV7-3 and TRBJ1-1; weak D call: TRBD1 (5 bases). The V gene's germline CDR1 is SGHTA and CDR2 FQGTGA. The V and J ends lost 2 bases and 1 base respectively, with 8 bases between them. CDR3 length equals 14 residues. The CDR3 DNA is TGTGCCAGCAGCTTAGGGGCGGCGAACACTGAAGCTTTCTTT. It specifies CASSLGAANTEAFF.

The J gene is TRBJ2-7, the V gene TRBV28, with D unclear. V shed 3 bases and J shed 6 bases, with 9 bases lying between them. The CDR3 contains 12 residues. Germline lookup yields CDR1 MDHEN and CDR2 SYDVKM. The CDR3 nucleotides read TGTGCCAGCAGTTTCACACCATTCGAGCAGTACTTC. Its protein is CASSFTPFEQYF. Using reference TRBV28 and TRBJ2-7 for the parts outside the CDR3, the full variable domain is DVKVTQSSRYLVKRTGEKVFLECVQDMDHENMFWYRQDPGLGLRLIYFSYDVKMKEKGDIPEGYSVSREKKERFSLILESASTNQTSMYLCASSFTPFEQYFGPGTRLTVT.